This T cell receptor (beta chain) was profiled in a study of patients and donors after allogeneic stem cell transplantation. The CDR3 is made up of 15 amino acids. V shed 6 bases, J shed 6 bases, and the junction held 11 bases outside the gene matches. CDR1 and CDR2 (germline): MNHEY, SVGAGI. From the RT-PCR reads, TCRdb called clonotypes with MiXCR, one entry per CDR3 protein. Among around 150,000 distinct CDR3 sequences, approximately 30% were seen once, and the ten largest hold 3.2%. This rearrangement joins TRBV6-5 to TRBJ2-7; the match to TRBD1 covers 10 bases. This receptor was identified in a human donor who was either an allogeneic HSCT recipient or a stem cell or donor lymphocyte infusion donor (not recorded which). It is not recorded whose cells these are; they may come from a transplant donor. The sample taken for sequencing was blood, either unsorted or a sorted T cell fraction (not recorded which). CDR3 DNA: TGTGCCAGCAGCCGAATTGGGACAGGGGAGGGCGAGCAGTACTTC. Amino acids: CASSRIGTGEGEQYF.